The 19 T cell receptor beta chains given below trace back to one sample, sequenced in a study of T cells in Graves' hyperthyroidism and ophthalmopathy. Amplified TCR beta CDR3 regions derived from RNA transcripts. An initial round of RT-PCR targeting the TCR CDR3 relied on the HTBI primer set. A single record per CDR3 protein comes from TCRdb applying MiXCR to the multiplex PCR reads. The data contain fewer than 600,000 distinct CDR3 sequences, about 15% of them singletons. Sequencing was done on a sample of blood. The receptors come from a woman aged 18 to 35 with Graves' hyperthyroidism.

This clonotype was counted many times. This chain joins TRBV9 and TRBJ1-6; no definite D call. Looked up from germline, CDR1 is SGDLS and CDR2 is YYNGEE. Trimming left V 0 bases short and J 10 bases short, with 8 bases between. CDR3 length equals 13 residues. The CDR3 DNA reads TGTGCCAGCAGCGTAGGCCCAAACTCACCCCTCCACTTT. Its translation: CASSVGPNSPLHF.

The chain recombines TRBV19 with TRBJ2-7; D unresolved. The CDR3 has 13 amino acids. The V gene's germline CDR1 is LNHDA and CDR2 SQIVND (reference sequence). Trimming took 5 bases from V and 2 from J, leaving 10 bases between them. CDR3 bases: TGTGCCAGTAGTCGGCAGGTCCCCTACGAGCAGTACTTC. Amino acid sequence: CASSRQVPYEQYF.

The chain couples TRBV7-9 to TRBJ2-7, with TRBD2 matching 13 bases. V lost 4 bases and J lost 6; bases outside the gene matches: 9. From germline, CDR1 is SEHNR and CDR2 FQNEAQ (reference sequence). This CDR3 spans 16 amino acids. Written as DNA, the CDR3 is TGTGCCAGCAGCTCTCCCGGACTAGCGGGAGCTAGCGAGCAGTACTTC. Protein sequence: CASSSPGLAGASEQYF. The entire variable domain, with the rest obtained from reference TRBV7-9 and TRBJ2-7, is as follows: DTGVSQNPRHKITKRGQNVTFRCDPISEHNRLYWYRQTLGQGPEFLTYFQNEAQLEKSRLLSDRFSAERPKGSFSTLEIQRTEQGDSAMYLCASSSPGLAGASEQYFGPGTRLTVT.

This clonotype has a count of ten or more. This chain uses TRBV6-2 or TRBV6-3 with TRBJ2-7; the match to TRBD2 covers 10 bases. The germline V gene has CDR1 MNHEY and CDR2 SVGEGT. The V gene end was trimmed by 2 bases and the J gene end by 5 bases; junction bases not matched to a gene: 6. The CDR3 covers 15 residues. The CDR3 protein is CASSYGKREGHEQYF. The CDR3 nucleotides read TGTGCCAGCAGTTACGGGAAGCGGGAGGGCCACGAGCAGTACTTC.

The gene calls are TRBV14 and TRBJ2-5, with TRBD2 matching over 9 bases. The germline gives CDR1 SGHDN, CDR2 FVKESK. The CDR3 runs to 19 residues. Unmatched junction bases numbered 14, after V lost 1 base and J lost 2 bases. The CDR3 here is CASSQVSLAGGAKQETQYF. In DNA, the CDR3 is TGTGCCAGCAGCCAAGTTTCACTAGCGGGTGGTGCGAAACAAGAGACCCAGTACTTC.

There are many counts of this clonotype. In DNA form, the CDR3 reads TGTGCCAGCAGCTCCGCCCCGGGACAGGGCTACACTGAAGCTTTCTTT. This gives the protein CASSSAPGQGYTEAFF. The chain links TRBV11-2 to TRBJ1-1; 9 bases align to TRBD1. Germline values: CDR1 SGHAT, CDR2 FQNNGV. CDR3 length: 16 residues. V shed 4 bases, J shed 3 bases, and the junction held 9 bases outside the gene matches.

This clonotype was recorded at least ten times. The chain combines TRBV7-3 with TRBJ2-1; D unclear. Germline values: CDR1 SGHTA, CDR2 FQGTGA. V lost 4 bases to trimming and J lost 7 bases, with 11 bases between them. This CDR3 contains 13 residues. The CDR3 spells CASSSYPTNEQFF. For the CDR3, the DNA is TGTGCCAGCAGCTCCTACCCTACGAATGAGCAGTTCTTC.

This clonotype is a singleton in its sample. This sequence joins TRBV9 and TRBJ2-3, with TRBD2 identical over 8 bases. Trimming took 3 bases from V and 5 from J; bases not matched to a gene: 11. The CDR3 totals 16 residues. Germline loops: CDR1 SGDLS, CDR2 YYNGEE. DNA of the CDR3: TGTGCCAGCAGCGGCGGCGCTGGCGGGAGGTTAGATACGCAGTATTTT. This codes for CASSGGAGGRLDTQYF.

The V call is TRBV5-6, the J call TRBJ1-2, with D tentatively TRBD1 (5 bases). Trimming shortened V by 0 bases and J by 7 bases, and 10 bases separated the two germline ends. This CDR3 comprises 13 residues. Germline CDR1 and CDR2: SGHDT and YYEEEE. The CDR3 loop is CASSLGVQGGYTF. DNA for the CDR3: TGTGCCAGCAGCTTGGGGGTTCAGGGTGGCTACACCTTC. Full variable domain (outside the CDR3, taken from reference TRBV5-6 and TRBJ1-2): DAGVTQSPTHLIKTRGQQVTLRCSPKSGHDTVSWYQQALGQGPQFIFQYYEEEERQRGNFPDRFSGHQFPNYSSELNVNALLLGDSALYLCASSLGVQGGYTFGSGTRLTVV.

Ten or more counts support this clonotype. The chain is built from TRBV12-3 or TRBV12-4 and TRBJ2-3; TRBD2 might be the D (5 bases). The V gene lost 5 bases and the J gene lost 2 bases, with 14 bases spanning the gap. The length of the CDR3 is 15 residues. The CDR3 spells CASSPLRVLTDTQYF. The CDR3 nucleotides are TGTGCCAGCAGTCCCTTGCGGGTGCTCACAGATACGCAGTATTTT.

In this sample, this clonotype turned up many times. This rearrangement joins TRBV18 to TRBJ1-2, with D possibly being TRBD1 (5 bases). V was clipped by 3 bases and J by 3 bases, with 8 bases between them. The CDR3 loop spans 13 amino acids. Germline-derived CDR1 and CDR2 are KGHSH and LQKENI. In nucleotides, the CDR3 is TGTGCCAGCTCACCGCGGGACTACTATGGCTACACCTTC. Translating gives CASSPRDYYGYTF.

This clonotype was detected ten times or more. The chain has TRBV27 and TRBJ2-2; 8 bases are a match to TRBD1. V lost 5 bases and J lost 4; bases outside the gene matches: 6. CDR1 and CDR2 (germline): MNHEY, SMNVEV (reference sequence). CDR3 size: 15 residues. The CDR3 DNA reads TGTGCCAGCAGTCCCAGGGGGCGCGTCACCGGGGAGCTGTTTTTT. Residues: CASSPRGRVTGELFF.

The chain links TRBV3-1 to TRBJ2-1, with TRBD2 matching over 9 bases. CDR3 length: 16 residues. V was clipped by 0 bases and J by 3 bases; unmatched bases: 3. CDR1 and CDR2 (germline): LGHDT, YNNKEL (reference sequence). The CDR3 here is CASSQDLAGFYNEQFF. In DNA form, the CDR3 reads TGTGCCAGCAGCCAAGATCTAGCGGGATTCTACAATGAGCAGTTCTTC.

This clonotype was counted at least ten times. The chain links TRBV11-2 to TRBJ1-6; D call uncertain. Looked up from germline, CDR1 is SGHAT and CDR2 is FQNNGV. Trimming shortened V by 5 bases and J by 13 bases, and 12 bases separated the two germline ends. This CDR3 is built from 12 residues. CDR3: CASSPLSGPLHF. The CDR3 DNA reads TGTGCCAGCAGCCCCCTGTCGGGGCCCCTCCACTTT.

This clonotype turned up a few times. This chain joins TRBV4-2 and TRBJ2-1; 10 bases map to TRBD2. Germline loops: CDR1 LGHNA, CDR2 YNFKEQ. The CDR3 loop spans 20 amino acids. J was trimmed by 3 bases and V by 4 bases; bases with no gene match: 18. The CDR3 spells CASSLLRRTSGFNGYNEQFF. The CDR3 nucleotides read TGTGCCAGCAGCCTCCTTCGCCGGACTAGCGGTTTCAATGGCTACAATGAGCAGTTCTTC.

The CDR3 sequence: CASSQGYHQNTEAFF. The CDR3 coding sequence is TGTGCCAGCAGCCAAGGTTACCATCAGAACACTGAAGCTTTCTTT. The chain joins TRBV3-1 to TRBJ1-1, with unresolved D. V was clipped by 1 base and J by 1 base, with 10 bases between them. Looked up from germline, CDR1 is LGHDT and CDR2 is YNNKEL (reference sequence). The CDR3 extends over 15 amino acids.

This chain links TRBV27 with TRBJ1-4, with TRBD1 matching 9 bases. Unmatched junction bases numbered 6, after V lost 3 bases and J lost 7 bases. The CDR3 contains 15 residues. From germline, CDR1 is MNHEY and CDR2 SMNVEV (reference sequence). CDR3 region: CASSLTTGGSEKLFF. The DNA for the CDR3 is TGTGCCAGCAGTTTGACGACAGGGGGAAGTGAAAAACTGTTTTTT.

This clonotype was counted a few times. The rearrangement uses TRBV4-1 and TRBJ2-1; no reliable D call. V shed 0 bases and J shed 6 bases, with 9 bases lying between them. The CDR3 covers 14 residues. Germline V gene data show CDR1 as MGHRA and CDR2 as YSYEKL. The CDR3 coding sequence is TGCGCCAGCAGCCAAGAAGTGAGTGCCAATGAGCAGTTCTTC. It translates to CASSQEVSANEQFF.

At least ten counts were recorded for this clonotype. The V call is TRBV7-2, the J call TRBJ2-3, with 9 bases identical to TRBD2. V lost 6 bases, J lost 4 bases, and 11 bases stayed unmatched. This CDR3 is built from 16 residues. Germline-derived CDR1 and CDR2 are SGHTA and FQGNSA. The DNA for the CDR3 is TGTGCCAGCAGTACCGCTGTAGCGGGAGTGGCAGATACGCAGTATTTT. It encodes CASSTAVAGVADTQYF.